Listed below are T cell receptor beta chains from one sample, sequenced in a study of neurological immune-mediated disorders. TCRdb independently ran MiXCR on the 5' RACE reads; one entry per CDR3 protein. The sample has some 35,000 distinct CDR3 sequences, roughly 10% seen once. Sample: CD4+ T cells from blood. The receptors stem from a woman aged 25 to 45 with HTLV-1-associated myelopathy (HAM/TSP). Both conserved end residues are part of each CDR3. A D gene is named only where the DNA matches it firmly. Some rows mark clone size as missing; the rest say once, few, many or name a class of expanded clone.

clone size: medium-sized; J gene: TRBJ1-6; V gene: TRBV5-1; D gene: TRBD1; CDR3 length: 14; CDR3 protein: CASSFRGIDSPLHF; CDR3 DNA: TGCGCCAGCAGCTTCAGGGGGATTGATTCACCCCTCCACTTT
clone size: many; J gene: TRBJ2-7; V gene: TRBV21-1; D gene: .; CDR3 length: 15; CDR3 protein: CASFHQTGLAYEQYF; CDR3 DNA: TGTGCCAGCTTCCATCAGACAGGGCTCGCCTACGAGCAGTACTTC
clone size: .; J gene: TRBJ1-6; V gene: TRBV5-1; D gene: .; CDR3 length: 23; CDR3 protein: CASSFYICSARDVLGQGGSPLHF; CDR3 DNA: .
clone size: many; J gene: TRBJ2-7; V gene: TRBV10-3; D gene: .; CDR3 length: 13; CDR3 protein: CAISGSRGDEQYF; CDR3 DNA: TGTGCCATCAGTGGTAGCAGGGGCGACGAGCAGTACTTC
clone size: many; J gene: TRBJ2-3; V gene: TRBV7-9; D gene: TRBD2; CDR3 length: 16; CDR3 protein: CASSFTSGAYTDTQYF; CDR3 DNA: TGTGCCAGCAGCTTTACTAGCGGGGCCTACACAGATACGCAGTATTTT
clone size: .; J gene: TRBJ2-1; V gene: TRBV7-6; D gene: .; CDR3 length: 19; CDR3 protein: CASSFYICSATGVRNEQFF; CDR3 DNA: .
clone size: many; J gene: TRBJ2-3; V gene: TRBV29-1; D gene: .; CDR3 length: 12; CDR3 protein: CSVVRDMDTQYF; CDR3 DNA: TGCAGCGTTGTTAGGGACATGGATACGCAGTATTTT
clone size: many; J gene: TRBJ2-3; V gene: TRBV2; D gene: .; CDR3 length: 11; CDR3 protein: CASTDTDTQYF; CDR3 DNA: TGTGCCAGCACCGACACAGATACGCAGTATTTT
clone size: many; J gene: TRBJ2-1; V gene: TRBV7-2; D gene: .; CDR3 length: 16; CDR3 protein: CASSSRTFLPYNEQFF; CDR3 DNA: TGTGCCAGCAGCTCGCGGACATTCCTACCTTACAATGAGCAGTTCTTC
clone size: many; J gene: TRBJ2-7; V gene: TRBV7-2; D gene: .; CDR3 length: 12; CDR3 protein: CASSRASYEQYF; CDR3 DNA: TGTGCCAGCAGCCGTGCGAGCTACGAGCAGTACTTC
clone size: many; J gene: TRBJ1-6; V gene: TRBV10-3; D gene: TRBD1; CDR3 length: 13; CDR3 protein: CAISTGGGSPLHF; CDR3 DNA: TGTGCCATCAGCACAGGGGGCGGGTCACCCCTCCACTTT
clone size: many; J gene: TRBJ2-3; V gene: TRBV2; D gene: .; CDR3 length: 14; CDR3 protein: CASNFDSYRDTQYF; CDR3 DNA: TGTGCCAGCAACTTCGACAGCTATCGGGATACGCAGTATTTT
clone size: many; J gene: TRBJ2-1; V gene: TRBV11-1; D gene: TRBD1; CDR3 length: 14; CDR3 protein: CASSPDRDHNEQFF; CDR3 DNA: TGTGCCAGCAGCCCCGACAGGGACCACAATGAGCAGTTCTTC
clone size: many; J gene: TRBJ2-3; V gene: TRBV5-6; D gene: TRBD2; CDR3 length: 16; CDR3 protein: CASSLGTSGAGSFSHF; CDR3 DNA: TGTGCCAGCAGCTTGGGCACTAGCGGGGCGGGTTCTTTTTCGCATTTT
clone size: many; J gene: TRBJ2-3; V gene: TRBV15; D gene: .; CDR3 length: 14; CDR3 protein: CATSRDRAAYTQYF; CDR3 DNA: TGTGCCACCAGCAGAGATCGTGCGGCCTATACGCAGTATTTT
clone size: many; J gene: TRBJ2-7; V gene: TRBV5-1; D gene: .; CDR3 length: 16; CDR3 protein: CASSLAVSRAPYEQYF; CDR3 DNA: TGCGCCAGCAGCTTGGCCGTGTCAAGAGCGCCCTACGAGCAGTACTTC
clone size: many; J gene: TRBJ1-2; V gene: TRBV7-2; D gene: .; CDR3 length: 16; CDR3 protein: CASSPSPRTPVYGYTF; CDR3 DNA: TGTGCCAGCAGCCCGAGCCCCCGGACACCGGTCTATGGCTACACCTTC
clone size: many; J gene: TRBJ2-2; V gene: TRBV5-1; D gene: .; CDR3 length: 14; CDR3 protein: CASSLVGATGELFF; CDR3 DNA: TGCGCCAGCAGCTTGGTAGGGGCTACCGGGGAGCTGTTTTTT
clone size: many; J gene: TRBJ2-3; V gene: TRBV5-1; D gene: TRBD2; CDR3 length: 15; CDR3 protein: CASSLVAGGQDTQYF; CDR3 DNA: TGCGCCAGCAGCTTGGTAGCGGGGGGGCAAGATACGCAGTATTTT
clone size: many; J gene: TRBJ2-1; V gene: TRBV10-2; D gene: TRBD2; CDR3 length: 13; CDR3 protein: CASTGLGNNEQFF; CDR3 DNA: TGCGCCAGCACGGGACTAGGGAACAATGAGCAGTTCTTC
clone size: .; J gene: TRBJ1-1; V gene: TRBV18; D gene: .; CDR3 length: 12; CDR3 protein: CASSPRNTEAFF; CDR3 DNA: TGTGCCAGCTCACCTCGGAACACTGAAGCTTTCTTT